Listed below are T cell receptor beta chains from one sample, sequenced in a study of Graves' ophthalmopathy and Graves' hyperthyroidism. Using its own MiXCR run on the multiplex PCR reads, TCRdb lists one record per CDR3 protein. This sample carries around 1,000,000 distinct CDR3 sequences, about two fifths of them seen once, and the ten largest clones take roughly 10%. Sequenced material: peripheral blood or thyroid tissue (not recorded which). All receptors derive from an adult man with Graves' hyperthyroidism. CDR3s include the opening cysteine and the closing phenylalanine or tryptophan. D genes are given only for firm matches. Expanded clones get a size class; other rows say once, few or many, or leave the size out.

TRBV7-8	many	TRBJ2-7	-	CASSLAPQGRPYEQYF	TGTGCCAGCAGCTTAGCCCCACAGGGTAGGCCCTACGAGCAGTACTTC
TRBV10-3	once	TRBJ2-7	TRBD1	CASRPDPGQGLHEQYF	TGTGCCAGCAGACCTGACCCGGGACAGGGTTTACACGAGCAGTACTTC
TRBV14	-	TRBJ2-7	-	CASSLGGSFTYEQYF	TGTGCCAGCAGCCTCGGGGGTTCGTTTACCTACGAGCAGTACTTC
TRBV5-6	-	TRBJ2-5	TRBD2	CASSLGGLVEETQYF	TGTGCCAGCAGCTTGGGGGGACTAGTTGAAGAGACCCAGTACTTC
TRBV30	-	TRBJ1-2	TRBD1	CAWSAGQAGGYTF	TGTGCCTGGAGTGCAGGACAGGCTGGAGGCTACACCTTC
TRBV5-1	-	TRBJ2-7	TRBD1	CASSLEGGTVYEQYF	TGCGCCAGCAGCTTGGAAGGGGGCACAGTGTACGAGCAGTACTTC
TRBV14	many	TRBJ2-7	-	CASSQVRGAGYEQYF	TGTGCCAGCAGCCAAGTTCGGGGGGCAGGCTACGAGCAGTACTTC
TRBV27	few	TRBJ1-6	-	CASSWEYNSPLHF	TGTGCCAGCAGTTGGGAATATAATTCACCCCTCCACTTT
TRBV7-2	many	TRBJ1-5	-	CASSLVIGVAQPQHF	TGTGCCAGCAGCTTAGTCATAGGAGTGGCACAGCCCCAGCATTTT
TRBV29-1	-	TRBJ2-3	-	CSVRNTDTQYF	TGCAGCGTCCGGAACACAGATACGCAGTATTTT
TRBV11-2	-	TRBJ2-5	-	CASSLGAQGGIWTQYF	TGTGCCAGCAGCTTAGGAGCACAGGGGGGGATTTGGACCCAGTACTTC
TRBV10-3	-	TRBJ2-7	-	CAISGGADGSYEQYF	TGTGCCATCAGCGGTGGAGCGGACGGTTCCTACGAGCAGTACTTC
TRBV10-3	few	TRBJ1-2	-	CASSNPTEYGYTF	TGTGCCAGCAGCAATCCGACAGAATATGGCTACACCTTC
TRBV19	many	TRBJ2-7	-	CASSIGPHWGFYEQYF	TGTGCCAGTAGTATCGGCCCACACTGGGGATTCTACGAGCAGTACTTC
TRBV6-6	-	TRBJ1-4	-	CASESDDSWEKLFF	TGTGCCAGCGAAAGTGACGACAGTTGGGAAAAACTGTTTTTT
TRBV20-1	-	TRBJ1-3	TRBD1	CSAPGQGSGNTIYF	TGCAGTGCTCCTGGACAGGGGTCTGGAAACACCATATATTTT
TRBV15	-	TRBJ1-6	TRBD1	CATAPGTGKFKGSPLHF	TGTGCCACCGCCCCGGGGACAGGGAAATTTAAAGGTTCACCCCTCCACTTT
TRBV12-3/TRBV12-4	few	TRBJ2-5	TRBD2	CASSYGTSKETQYF	TGTGCCAGCAGTTACGGGACTAGCAAAGAGACCCAGTACTTC
TRBV7-2	-	TRBJ1-1	-	CASSVAEYTEAFF	TGTGCCAGCAGTGTTGCCGAGTACACTGAAGCTTTCTTT